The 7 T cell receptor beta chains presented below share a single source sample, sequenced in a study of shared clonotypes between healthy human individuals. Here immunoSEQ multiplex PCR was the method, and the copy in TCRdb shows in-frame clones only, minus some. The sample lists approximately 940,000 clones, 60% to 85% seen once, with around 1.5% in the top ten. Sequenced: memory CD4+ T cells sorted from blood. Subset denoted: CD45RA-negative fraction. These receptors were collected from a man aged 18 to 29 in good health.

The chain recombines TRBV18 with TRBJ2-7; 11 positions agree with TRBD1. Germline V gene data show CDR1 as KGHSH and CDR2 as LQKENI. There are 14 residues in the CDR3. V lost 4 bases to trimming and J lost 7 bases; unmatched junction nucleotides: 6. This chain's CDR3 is CASSLGQGAEEQYF. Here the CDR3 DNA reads TGTGCCAGCTCACTAGGACAGGGGGCGGAGGAGCAGTACTTC.

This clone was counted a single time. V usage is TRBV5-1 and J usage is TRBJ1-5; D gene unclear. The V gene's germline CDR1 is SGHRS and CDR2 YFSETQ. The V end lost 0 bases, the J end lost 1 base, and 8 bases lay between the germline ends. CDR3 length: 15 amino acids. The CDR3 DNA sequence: TGCGCCAGCAGCTTGGCCCCCGGAAGCAATCAGCCCCAGCATTTT. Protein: CASSLAPGSNQPQHF. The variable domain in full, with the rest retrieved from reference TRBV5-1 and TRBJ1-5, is KAGVTQTPRYLIKTRGQQVTLSCSPISGHRSVSWYQQTPGQGLQFLFEYFSETQRNKGNFPGRFSGRQFSNSRSEMNVSTLELGDSALYLCASSLAPGSNQPQHFGDGTRLSIL.

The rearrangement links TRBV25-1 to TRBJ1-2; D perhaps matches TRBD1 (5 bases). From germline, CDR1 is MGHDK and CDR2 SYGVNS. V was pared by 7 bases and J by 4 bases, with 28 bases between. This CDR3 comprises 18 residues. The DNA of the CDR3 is TGTGCCAGCACGGGTGAAAGGGGTGTAGTTGGGCGGTTCTATGGCTACACCTTC. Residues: CASTGERGVVGRFYGYTF.

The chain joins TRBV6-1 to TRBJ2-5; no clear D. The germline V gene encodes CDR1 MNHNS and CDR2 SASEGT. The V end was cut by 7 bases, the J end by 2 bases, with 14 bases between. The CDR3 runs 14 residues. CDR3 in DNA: TGTGCCAGCACCCTAAGGCGGCAGCAAGAGACCCAGTACTTC. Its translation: CASTLRRQQETQYF.

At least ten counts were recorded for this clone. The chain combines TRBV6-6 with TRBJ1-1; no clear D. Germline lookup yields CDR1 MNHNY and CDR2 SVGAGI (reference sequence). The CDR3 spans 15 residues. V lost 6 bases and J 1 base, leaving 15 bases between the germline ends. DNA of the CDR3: TGTGCCAGCAGCTTAAGCTTTTTGGGGAACACTGAAGCTTTCTTT. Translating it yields CASSLSFLGNTEAFF.

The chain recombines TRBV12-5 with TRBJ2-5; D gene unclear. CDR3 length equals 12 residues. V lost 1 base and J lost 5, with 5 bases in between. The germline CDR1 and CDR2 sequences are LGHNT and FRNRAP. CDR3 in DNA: TGTGCTAGTGGTTTGGGGTGGGAGACCCAGTACTTC. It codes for CASGLGWETQYF.

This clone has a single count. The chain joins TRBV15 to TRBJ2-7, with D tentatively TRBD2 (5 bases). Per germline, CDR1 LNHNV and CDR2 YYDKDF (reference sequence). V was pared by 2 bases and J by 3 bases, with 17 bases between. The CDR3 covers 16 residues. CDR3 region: CATSRSQDPGLYEQYF. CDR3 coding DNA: TGTGCCACCAGCAGATCGCAGGACCCAGGACTCTACGAGCAGTACTTC. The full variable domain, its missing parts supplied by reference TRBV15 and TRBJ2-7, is DAMVIQNPRYQVTQFGKPVTLSCSQTLNHNVMYWYQQKSSQAPKLLFHYYDKDFNNEADTPDNFQSRRPNTSFCFLDIRSPGLGDTAMYLCATSRSQDPGLYEQYFGPGTRLTVT.